The 16 T cell receptor beta chains given below trace back to one sample, sequenced in a study of T-cell reconstitution after alpha-beta-depleted transplantation in children. Preparation of the TCRbeta library was carried out with unique molecular identifiers. TCRdb reprocessed the PCR reads with MiXCR, giving one entry per CDR3 protein. The sample carries roughly 190,000 distinct CDR3 sequences, roughly 15% recorded once. The input for sequencing was PBMCs from the stem cell graft donor, taken from the stem cell graft. The receptors stem from a human donor who donated a stem cell graft to a child with acute lymphoblastic leukemia.

About this clonotype itself: One end of the junction fails to match germline, which may point to a read error. This chain joins TRBV4-1 and TRBJ2-7, with 12 bases identical to TRBD2. The CDR3 length is 16 residues. The germline V gene encodes CDR1 MGHRA and CDR2 YSYEKL. The chain's CDR3 is CASSQLTSGRPYELYF. In DNA, the CDR3 is TGCGCCAGCAGCCAACTCACTAGCGGGAGGCCTTACGAGCTGTACTTC.

The table lists this clonotype with many counts. In DNA, the CDR3 is TGTGCCAGCAGTTTTGGCGATACGCAGTATTTT. Amino acids: CASSFGDTQYF. The rearrangement joins TRBV12-3 or TRBV12-4 to TRBJ2-3; D uncertain. With 3 bases removed from V and 6 bases from J, the gap between germline ends came to 4 bases. The CDR3 sequence is 11 residues long.

V and J are TRBV6-6 and TRBJ2-5, with D hard to call. CDR1 is MNHNY and CDR2 is SVGAGI in the germline V gene (reference sequence). V dropped 4 bases and J dropped 7 bases, with 10 bases sitting between them. The CDR3 covers 12 residues. The CDR3 region is CASSSVGGTQYF. In nucleotides, the CDR3 is TGTGCCAGCAGTTCGGTGGGCGGGACCCAGTACTTC.

This clonotype was seen repeatedly, ten times or more. The rearrangement uses TRBV29-1 and TRBJ2-5; weak D call: TRBD1 (6 bases). V lost 5 bases and J 9 bases, leaving 13 bases between the germline ends. Per germline, CDR1 SQVTM and CDR2 ANQGSEA. The CDR3 has 11 amino acids. This CDR3 reads CSVLFGQSQYF. CDR3 DNA: TGCAGCGTTCTGTTCGGACAGTCCCAGTACTTC. The entire variable domain, with the rest obtained from reference TRBV29-1 and TRBJ2-5, is as follows: SAVISQKPSRDICQRGTSLTIQCQVDSQVTMMFWYRQQPGQSLTLIATANQGSEATYESGFVIDKFPISRPNLTFSTLTVSNMSPEDSSIYLCSVLFGQSQYFGPGTRLLVL.

This clonotype has at least ten counts. The chain employs TRBV6-1 and TRBJ1-5; D is unclear. Trimming left V 4 bases short and J 6 bases short, with 7 bases between. The germline gives CDR1 MNHNS, CDR2 SASEGT. This CDR3 has 12 residues. CDR3 sequence reads: CASSVEFQPQHF. The CDR3 region has the DNA TGTGCCAGCAGTGTAGAATTTCAGCCCCAGCATTTT.

This chain links TRBV6-1 with TRBJ2-7; TRBD1 might be the D (6 bases). The CDR3 consists of 13 residues. Trimming took off 8 bases at V and 4 bases at J, with 15 bases between the two ends. Germline V CDR1 and CDR2: MNHNS, SASEGT. CDR3 bases: TGTGCCAGCGGAGGCCAGGGGCGTTACGAGCAGTACTTC. This encodes CASGGQGRYEQYF.

Turning to this clonotype: A much more abundant neighbour one base away suggests this may be a read error. The chain combines TRBV6-1 with TRBJ2-1, with 7 nucleotides matching TRBD1. This CDR3 comprises 16 residues. Germline CDR1 MNHNS, CDR2 SASEGT. CDR3 coding DNA: TGTGCCAGCAGTGTCTATATCGGGCAGGGGGACAATGACCAGTTCTTC. Its protein product is CASSVYIGQGDNDQFF.

This chain uses TRBV5-4 with TRBJ2-7, with D possibly being TRBD1 or TRBD2 (6 bases each). The ends were cut back, 4 bases at V and 2 bases at J, with 10 bases in the middle. CDR3 size: 13 residues. The germline gives CDR1 SGHNT, CDR2 YYREEE (reference sequence). The CDR3 coding sequence is TGTGCCAGCAGCCCGGGGGCGGCCTACGAGCAGTACTTC. This codes for CASSPGAAYEQYF.

The chain employs TRBV20-1 and TRBJ1-4, with D possibly being TRBD1 (5 bases). The V gene's germline CDR1 is DFQATT and CDR2 SNEGSKA (reference sequence). CDR3 size: 13 residues. V lost 6 bases to trimming and J lost 8 bases, with 16 bases between them. CDR3 sequence reads: CSAGVSPGEKLFF. The CDR3 coding sequence is TGCAGTGCAGGGGTCAGTCCGGGGGAAAAACTGTTTTTT.

This clonotype occurred a few times. The chain recombines TRBV5-1 with TRBJ2-7; TRBD2 is a possible D gene (6 bases). Trimming removed 0 bases at V and 7 bases at J, with 17 bases between. The germline CDR1 and CDR2 sequences are SGHRS and YFSETQ. The CDR3 is 15 residues long. The CDR3 nucleotides read TGCGCCAGCAGCTTGGCCCCGGCGGGGAGCGGGGAGCAGTACTTC. Protein: CASSLAPAGSGEQYF. The full variable domain, its missing parts supplied by reference TRBV5-1 and TRBJ2-7, is KAGVTQTPRYLIKTRGQQVTLSCSPISGHRSVSWYQQTPGQGLQFLFEYFSETQRNKGNFPGRFSGRQFSNSRSEMNVSTLELGDSALYLCASSLAPAGSGEQYFGPGTRLTVT.

The rearrangement uses TRBV9 and TRBJ2-3, with 7 bases that match TRBD1. The CDR3 extends over 14 amino acids. Germline V gene data show CDR1 as SGDLS and CDR2 as YYNGEE. The V segment lost 4 bases and the J segment 4 bases; nucleotides outside the gene matches: 6. CDR3 sequence (DNA): TGTGCCAGCAGCCCGCAGGGGGATTCAGATACGCAGTATTTT. This codes for CASSPQGDSDTQYF.

This clonotype was counted ten times or more. The V gene is TRBV11-2, the J gene TRBJ1-3; D ambiguous. V lost 0 bases, J lost 0 bases, and 6 bases lay in between. Germline V gives CDR1 SGHAT, CDR2 FQNNGV. This CDR3 is built from 15 residues. CDR3 DNA sequence: TGTGCCAGCAGCTTAGAACAGAGCTCTGGAAACACCATATATTTT. Amino acids: CASSLEQSSGNTIYF.

This clonotype was observed a few times. This chain uses TRBV12-3 or TRBV12-4 with TRBJ2-5; 9 nucleotides match TRBD1. This CDR3 has 15 amino acids. V was clipped by 3 bases and J by 3 bases; unmatched bases: 5. The CDR3 sequence is CASSFGTGSKETQYF. In DNA form, the CDR3 reads TGTGCCAGCAGTTTCGGGACAGGGTCTAAAGAGACCCAGTACTTC.

This clonotype was seen a few times. J is TRBJ2-2 and V is TRBV5-1; D is perhaps TRBD2 (6 bases). Germline V gene lookup returns CDR1 SGHRS and CDR2 YFSETQ. V was cut by 6 bases and J by 5 bases, with 17 bases left in between. The CDR3 has 15 residues. The CDR3 sequence: CASNFRERNTGELFF. DNA of the CDR3: TGCGCCAGCAATTTCCGGGAGCGAAATACCGGGGAGCTGTTTTTT.

This clonotype was counted many times. DNA of the CDR3: TGTGCCAGCAGCTTAGCCCTAACCGGGGAGCTGTTTTTT. This codes for CASSLALTGELFF. The chain combines TRBV11-2 with TRBJ2-2; D unclear. Germline lookup yields CDR1 SGHAT and CDR2 FQNNGV. The CDR3 covers 13 residues. The V end lost 1 base, the J end lost 5 bases, and 5 bases lay between the germline ends.

This clonotype has a count of ten or more. The chain is built from TRBV5-1 and TRBJ2-5; D remains ambiguous. Germline CDR1 SGHRS, CDR2 YFSETQ. The CDR3 runs 15 residues. V shed 0 bases and J shed 3 bases, with 12 bases lying between them. The DNA for the CDR3 is TGCGCCAGCAGCTTGGTGGTAGGGCCCGAAGAGACCCAGTACTTC. Its translation: CASSLVVGPEETQYF.